A single sample is the source of the 27 T cell receptor beta chains below, sequenced in a study of blood T cell repertoires in COVID-19. Libraries were prepared by immunoSEQ multiplex PCR; TCRdb keeps only in-frame clonotypes and omits some of them. This sample yields approximately 50,000 clones, of which roughly nine tenths are seen a single time; 25% to 30% belongs to the top ten. The sample taken for sequencing was peripheral blood. These receptors came from a woman older than 75 with acute or convalescent COVID-19.

This clone appeared a single time. The rearrangement joins TRBV10-2 to TRBJ1-2; D unclear. Germline V CDR1 and CDR2: WSHSY, SAAADI. This CDR3 has 16 residues. V was cut by 3 bases and J by 4 bases, with 18 bases left in between. The CDR3 nucleotides read TGCGCCAGCAGTGATCCCGACGCGGGTTATGTCTATGGCTACACCTTC. It yields the protein CASSDPDAGYVYGYTF.

The chain couples TRBV5-1 to TRBJ2-7; 8 nucleotides line up with TRBD1. CDR3 length: 14 amino acids. With 2 bases clipped from V and 7 bases from J, the junction kept 8 bases outside the gene matches. Germline assignment: CDR1 SGHRS and CDR2 YFSETQ. The CDR3 bases are TGCGCCAGCAGCTTTTCCGCCAGGGGGCATGAGCAGTACTTC. This codes for CASSFSARGHEQYF.

V is TRBV24-1 and J is TRBJ2-3; D might be TRBD1 (7 bases). This CDR3 is 19 amino acids long. V was clipped by 4 bases and J by 0 bases, with 22 bases between them. Germline V gene data show CDR1 as KGHDR and CDR2 as SFDVKD. The CDR3 region is CATSDPGTAISGSTDTQYF. CDR3 sequence (DNA): TGTGCCACCAGTGACCCCGGGACAGCCATCAGCGGGAGCACAGATACGCAGTATTTT.

This clone was picked up a small number of times. In nucleotides, the CDR3 is TGTGCCACCGGCCAGGGGTACTATGGCTACACCTTC. Translation gives CATGQGYYGYTF. The J gene is TRBJ1-2, the V gene TRBV15; maybe TRBD1 (6 bases). The germline gives CDR1 LNHNV, CDR2 YYDKDF (reference sequence). The CDR3 spans 12 residues. V was clipped by 8 bases and J by 3 bases, with 10 bases between them.

The J gene is TRBJ2-5, the V gene TRBV12-3 or TRBV12-4; D is uncertain. Trimming stripped 1 base from V and 4 bases from J, with 4 bases between. The length of the CDR3 is 12 residues. The DNA for the CDR3 is TGTGCCAGCAGTTTAGTTAGAGAGACCCAGTACTTC. Translation: CASSLVRETQYF.

V and J are TRBV11-2 and TRBJ2-7; perhaps TRBD1 as D (5 bases). The CDR3 is made up of 11 amino acids. Trimming cost V 5 bases and J 6 bases, with 8 bases left between them. Germline CDR1 and CDR2: SGHAT and FQNNGV. The CDR3 DNA reads TGTGCCAGCAGCCAGGGCGTCGAGCAGTACTTC. This codes for CASSQGVEQYF.

V gene TRBV18 combines with J gene TRBJ2-5; tentatively, D is TRBD1 (5 bases). The CDR3 has 14 amino acids. Per germline, CDR1 KGHSH and CDR2 LQKENI. The germline V and J ends were trimmed by 0 bases and 5 bases, with 10 bases remaining between them. CDR3 nucleotides: TGTGCCAGCTCACCACCGGCAGGGCAGGAGACCCAGTACTTC. This sequence encodes CASSPPAGQETQYF.

V and J are TRBV29-1 and TRBJ2-5, with 11 positions matching TRBD2. Germline lookup yields CDR1 SQVTM and CDR2 ANQGSEA. After removal of 7 bases from V and 5 bases from J, the junction contained 9 bases not matched to a gene. The CDR3 is 14 amino acids. The CDR3 loop is CSASIAGGPETQYF. DNA of the CDR3: TGCAGCGCATCGATAGCGGGGGGGCCGGAGACCCAGTACTTC.

This clone was counted only a few times. The rearrangement uses TRBV10-1 and TRBJ2-1; TRBD2 aligns across 9 bases. There are 14 residues in the CDR3. The ends lost 5 bases at V and 5 bases at J; junction bases unmatched: 4. Germline-derived CDR1 and CDR2 are WNHNN and SYGVQD (reference sequence). Here the CDR3 DNA reads TGCGCCAGCAGTAGGACTAGCGACAACAATGAGCAGTTCTTC. It translates to CASSRTSDNNEQFF.

This chain links TRBV24-1 with TRBJ2-5, with 12 nucleotides matching TRBD2. V dropped 4 bases and J dropped 1; count of bases not matched to a gene: 6. The CDR3 is 17 residues long. Germline V gene lookup returns CDR1 KGHDR and CDR2 SFDVKD. This CDR3 reads CATSDNGLAGPQETQYF. CDR3 nucleotides: TGTGCCACCAGTGACAACGGACTAGCGGGGCCCCAAGAGACCCAGTACTTC.

The chain has TRBV28 and TRBJ1-1; D gene uncertain. The CDR3 runs to 14 residues. The V gene's germline CDR1 is MDHEN and CDR2 SYDVKM. The V end was cut by 5 bases, the J end by 6 bases, with 16 bases between. CDR3 sequence (DNA): TGTGCCAGCAGTCCCCCGGGGTTGGGCGCTGAAGCTTTCTTT. Amino acids: CASSPPGLGAEAFF. Variable domain in full (rest from reference TRBV28 and TRBJ1-1): DVKVTQSSRYLVKRTGEKVFLECVQDMDHENMFWYRQDPGLGLRLIYFSYDVKMKEKGDIPEGYSVSREKKERFSLILESASTNQTSMYLCASSPPGLGAEAFFGQGTRLTVV.

This clone was seen a single time. In DNA, the CDR3 is TGTGCCAGCAGTGAAGTACCGACAGCAGCGTATGGCTACACCTTC. Its translation is CASSEVPTAAYGYTF. This chain uses TRBV6-1 with TRBJ1-2; a weak D match, TRBD1 (5 bases). The CDR3 runs to 15 residues. Per the germline V gene, CDR1 is MNHNS and CDR2 is SASEGT. V lost 1 base and J lost 5, with 14 bases in between.

The V and J genes are TRBV5-4 and TRBJ2-6; tentatively, D is TRBD1 (5 bases). V gave up 6 bases and J gave up 0 bases, with 7 bases separating them. The V gene's germline CDR1 is SGHNT and CDR2 YYREEE (reference sequence). This CDR3 has 14 residues. The CDR3 DNA sequence: TGTGCCAGCACCGACAGCTCTGGGGCCAACGTCCTGACTTTC. This gives the protein CASTDSSGANVLTF. The full variable domain, in which reference TRBV5-4 and TRBJ2-6 provide the parts outside the CDR3, is ETGVTQSPTHLIKTRGQQVTLRCSSQSGHNTVSWYQQALGQGPQFIFQYYREEENGRGNFPPRFSGLQFPNYSSELNVNALELDDSALYLCASTDSSGANVLTFGAGSRLTVL.

This chain joins TRBV5-1 and TRBJ1-4; 8 positions agree with TRBD1. The germline V gene has CDR1 SGHRS and CDR2 YFSETQ. The CDR3 spans 16 residues. The V segment lost 4 bases and the J segment 4 bases; nucleotides outside the gene matches: 9. CDR3 nucleotide sequence: TGCGCCAGCAGCCCAACCCCGGACAGGGTTAATGAAAAACTGTTTTTT. It translates to CASSPTPDRVNEKLFF.

This clone was counted a single time. The gene calls are TRBV29-1 and TRBJ1-6, with D maybe TRBD1 (6 bases). Between the trimmed V and J ends, which lost 7 bases and 9 bases, there was a span of 19 bases. Per the germline V gene, CDR1 is SQVTM and CDR2 is ANQGSEA. This CDR3 comprises 14 residues. In DNA form, the CDR3 reads TGCAGCGCCCGGGAGGGGGGCTCGGGTTCACCCCTCCACTTT. Its translation: CSAREGGSGSPLHF.

The chain is built from TRBV19 and TRBJ1-5; 7 nucleotides line up with TRBD1. Germline loops: CDR1 LNHDA, CDR2 SQIVND (reference sequence). The ends lost 9 bases at V and 3 bases at J; junction bases unmatched: 11. This CDR3 spans 15 amino acids. CDR3 protein: CASRMVDRPNQPQHF. CDR3 nucleotide sequence: TGTGCCAGCCGAATGGTGGACAGGCCCAATCAGCCCCAGCATTTT. The whole variable domain, remainder taken from reference TRBV19 and TRBJ1-5, is DGGITQSPKYLFRKEGQNVTLSCEQNLNHDAMYWYRQDPGQGLRLIYYSQIVNDFQKGDIAEGYSVSREKKESFPLTVTSAQKNPTAFYLCASRMVDRPNQPQHFGDGTRLSIL.

This sequence joins TRBV7-2 and TRBJ2-1, with TRBD2 identical over 9 bases. The CDR3 runs 13 residues. Germline V gene sequence: CDR1 SGHTA, CDR2 FQGNSA. The V gene end was trimmed by 3 bases and the J gene end by 15 bases; junction bases not matched to a gene: 9. The chain's CDR3 is CASSLELAGRRFF. CDR3 nucleotides: TGTGCCAGCAGCTTGGAACTAGCGGGTCGTCGGTTCTTC.

This sequence joins TRBV4-1 and TRBJ2-6, with 9 nucleotides matching TRBD2. Germline assignment: CDR1 MGHRA and CDR2 YSYEKL. V dropped 5 bases and J dropped 3; count of bases not matched to a gene: 11. CDR3 size: 18 residues. CDR3 in amino acids: CASSGTASGVGGANVLTF. The CDR3 nucleotides read TGCGCCAGCAGCGGGACGGCTAGCGGGGTAGGTGGGGCCAACGTCCTGACTTTC.

The chain joins TRBV6-5 to TRBJ2-3, with D perhaps matching TRBD1 (5 bases). Deletions cut 6 bases from V and 6 bases from J, with 16 bases between. CDR3 length: 14 residues. Looked up from germline, CDR1 is MNHEY and CDR2 is SVGAGI. The CDR3 DNA follows: TGTGCCAGCAGCCGACAGACCTTGTTGGATACGCAGTATTTT. Translation: CASSRQTLLDTQYF.

This clone has more than one count but fewer than ten. V and J are TRBV6-5 and TRBJ2-1, with D possibly being TRBD1 (7 bases). CDR1 and CDR2 from the germline V gene are MNHEY and SVGAGI. This CDR3 region has 14 residues. Trimming removed 7 bases at V and 5 bases at J, with 15 bases between. CDR3: CASKAGQPNNEQFF. The CDR3 DNA reads as TGTGCCAGCAAGGCGGGACAGCCCAACAATGAGCAGTTCTTC.

V gene TRBV28 combines with J gene TRBJ2-1; 14 bases map to TRBD2. The ends lost 7 bases at V and 5 bases at J; junction bases unmatched: 10. Germline V CDR1 and CDR2: MDHEN, SYDVKM. There are 17 residues in the CDR3. This CDR3 reads CASIPGLAGEADNEQFF. The CDR3, as DNA: TGTGCCAGCATTCCGGGACTAGCGGGGGAAGCTGACAATGAGCAGTTCTTC.

This CDR3 is CASSTGQRSYEQYF. For the CDR3, the DNA is TGTGCCAGCTCGACAGGACAGCGCTCCTACGAGCAGTACTTC. The rearrangement links TRBV18 to TRBJ2-7; D might be TRBD1 (6 bases). Germline values: CDR1 KGHSH, CDR2 LQKENI. CDR3 size: 14 residues. Trimming took off 6 bases at V and 0 bases at J, with 12 bases between the two ends. Full variable domain (missing parts from reference TRBV18 and TRBJ2-7): NAGVMQNPRHLVRRRGQEARLRCSPMKGHSHVYWYRQLPEEGLKFMVYLQKENIIDESGMPKERFSAEFPKEGPSILRIQQVVRGDSAAYFCASSTGQRSYEQYFGPGTRLTVT.

J is TRBJ2-1 and V is TRBV11-3; 7 positions match TRBD2. V dropped 5 bases and J dropped 10; count of bases not matched to a gene: 5. Germline V gene data show CDR1 as SGHNT and CDR2 as YENEEA. The CDR3 covers 12 residues. CDR3 residues: CASSTNGGEQFF. The CDR3 DNA sequence: TGTGCCAGCAGCACTAACGGGGGGGAGCAGTTCTTC.

This clone was seen just once. Other DNA sequences in the sample encode the same CDR3. In nucleotides, the CDR3 is TGTGCCAGCAGTGAGGAGGGGTATCAGCCCCAGCATTTT. This codes for CASSEEGYQPQHF. The chain has TRBV6-1 and TRBJ1-5, with a tentative D call TRBD1 (5 bases). Trimming left V 3 bases short and J 5 bases short, with 8 bases between. CDR1 is MNHNS and CDR2 is SASEGT in the germline V gene. The CDR3 is 13 residues long.

The genes are TRBV12-3 or TRBV12-4 and TRBJ1-1, with D perhaps matching TRBD1 (5 bases). The ends were cut back, 4 bases at V and 4 bases at J, with 10 bases in the middle. The CDR3 length is 13 residues. CDR3 bases: TGTGCCAGCAGTTCAGTAGGGGCCACTGAAGCTTTCTTT. This gives the protein CASSSVGATEAFF.

V and J are TRBV18 and TRBJ2-2; D may be TRBD2 (6 bases). This CDR3 has 15 residues. Germline V gene lookup returns CDR1 KGHSH and CDR2 LQKENI. Trimming removed 2 bases from V and 4 bases from J, with 11 bases in between. CDR3 loop: CASSPGSGGTGELFF. In DNA, the CDR3 is TGTGCCAGCTCACCAGGGTCCGGGGGCACCGGGGAGCTGTTTTTT.

The chain links TRBV28 to TRBJ2-5; 7 bases line up with TRBD1. Germline-derived CDR1 and CDR2 are MDHEN and SYDVKM. The CDR3 has 17 residues. Trimming cost V 2 bases and J 5 bases; bases outside gene matches: 14. The CDR3 DNA is TGTGCCAGCAGTTTAACCGGGACAGCATTTTTTGCGGAGACCCAGTACTTC. Translating it yields CASSLTGTAFFAETQYF.